The clone carrying this T cell receptor beta chain was seen a handful of times. As yet, its antigen is unknown. MiXCR, run by TCRdb on the 5' RACE reads, gives a single entry per CDR3 protein. The sample has 600,000 to 700,000 distinct CDR3 sequences; about 20% are singletons. The record originates from a study of identical twins. Points from the study as a whole: Conclusions leaned on cross-sectional statistical analysis and did not track the same donors over time.

Between the trimmed V and J ends, which lost 7 bases and 1 base, there was a span of 13 bases. The CDR3 consists of 15 residues. The same sample was also studied in work on T cells expressing NK-cell markers. That paper states: In several donors, dominant clonotypes made up roughly 28.3-65% of CD3+CD56-NKG2C+ cells.

This receptor was taken from a woman younger than 30 in good health. The chain has TRBV12-3 or TRBV12-4 and TRBJ2-2, with D possibly TRBD1 on 5 matching bases. What was sequenced was PBMCs. The CDR3 coding sequence is TGTGCCAGCAAATGGGGCGGCCAGAACACCGGGGAGCTGTTTTTT. This encodes CASKWGGQNTGELFF.